Presented here are 7 T cell receptor beta chains from one specimen sequenced in a study of cytomegalovirus exposure and HLA in healthy donors (dated by TCRdb to 2016 to 2017). The method was the immunoSEQ multiplex PCR assay. The multiplex PCR relied on a mix of 60 forward primers for TCR Vbeta segments and 13 reverse primers for TCR Jbeta segments. In its TCRdb copy, this immuneACCESS table keeps in-frame sequences only and misses some clones. Where compared with another copy, unresolved V genes explain less than half of these, and the others have no known cause. The sample has 69,000 or so clones on record, about 75% of them singletons. The leading ten clones occupy 2.5% to 3.5% of the sample. Sequencing was done on a sample of PBMCs. These receptors all come from a man aged 18 to 29 in good health and CMV-seronegative.

The genes are TRBV28 and TRBJ1-2, with D possibly TRBD1 on 6 matching bases. The CDR3 spans 15 residues. V was trimmed by 9 bases and J by 4 bases, leaving 21 bases between them. Per germline, CDR1 MDHEN and CDR2 SYDVKM. CDR3 residues: CASGETGLGTYGYTF. CDR3 nucleotide sequence: TGTGCCAGTGGAGAGACAGGCCTCGGAACCTATGGCTACACCTTC.

This clone was seen a few times. The chain employs TRBV7-9 and TRBJ2-2, with D perhaps matching TRBD2 (6 bases). This CDR3 spans 16 amino acids. V lost 5 bases and J 5 bases, leaving 18 bases between the germline ends. Germline V gene lookup returns CDR1 SEHNR and CDR2 FQNEAQ (reference sequence). CDR3 bases: TGTGCCAGCAGCCCCCCGGGGGATGGCCAGACCGGGGAGCTGTTTTTT. Translating it yields CASSPPGDGQTGELFF.

The table lists this clone with a few counts. This chain uses TRBV19 with TRBJ1-1; D not resolved. The CDR3 covers 12 residues. CDR1 and CDR2 from the germline V gene are LNHDA and SQIVND (reference sequence). V lost 5 bases and J lost 10, with 14 bases in between. CDR3 loop: CASSGDILAAFF. The CDR3 DNA sequence: TGTGCCAGTAGTGGCGACATCTTGGCAGCTTTCTTT.

The rearrangement joins TRBV4-2 to TRBJ1-5, with 7 bases lining up with TRBD1. Per germline, CDR1 LGHNA and CDR2 YNFKEQ. CDR3 size: 15 residues. V shed 0 bases and J 5 bases; nucleotides not matched to a gene: 4. CDR3 DNA sequence: TGTGCCAGCAGCCAAGATGGCCAGGGGGATCAGCCCCAGCATTTT. It is translated as CASSQDGQGDQPQHF.

This clone appeared a few times. The J gene is TRBJ2-4, the V gene TRBV29-1; a possible D gene is TRBD1 (6 bases). The CDR3 length is 14 residues. V was shortened by 7 bases and J by 0 bases, with 13 bases between the two germline ends. The germline CDR1 and CDR2 sequences are SQVTM and ANQGSEA. The CDR3 spells CSARDNLAKNIQYF. CDR3 sequence (DNA): TGCAGCGCAAGGGACAATCTAGCCAAAAACATTCAGTACTTC.

The rearrangement uses TRBV9 and TRBJ1-1; D may be TRBD1 (6 bases). Germline lookup yields CDR1 SGDLS and CDR2 YYNGEE. This CDR3 is 14 amino acids long. Trimming left V 3 bases short and J 3 bases short, with 12 bases between. The CDR3 DNA is TGTGCCAGCAGCGAGGGGGGGGCGGACACTGAAGCTTTCTTT. Protein: CASSEGGADTEAFF.

This clone is medium-sized in the sample. V usage is TRBV6-1 and J usage is TRBJ2-3; TRBD2 agrees at 14 bases. Losses at the gene ends were 3 bases for V and 4 bases for J; bases not matched to a gene: 0. Germline V gene sequence: CDR1 MNHNS, CDR2 SASEGT. CDR3 length: 15 amino acids. CDR3 in amino acids: CASSETSGGADTQYF. The CDR3 coding sequence is TGTGCCAGCAGTGAGACTAGCGGGGGGGCAGATACGCAGTATTTT.